This T cell receptor beta chain was captured by sequencing in a study of T cells after yellow fever vaccination. About this clonotype itself: Antigen: not known.

5'RACE template switching produced TCR cDNA carrying a universal primer site and UMIs. MiXCR, applied by TCRdb to the 5' RACE reads, yields one record per CDR3 protein. Of hundreds of thousands of distinct CDR3 sequences in the sample, 10% to 15% were seen once. Study-wide results and caveats: Although the secondary response was weaker, it peaked faster, at day 5 versus 15. Researchers cautioned that FACS-sorted repertoires could harbor abundant clonotypes contaminating from the bulk population.

The CDR3 extends over 13 amino acids. V was pared by 0 bases and J by 7 bases, with 7 bases between. CDR1 is SGHTA and CDR2 is FQGTGA in the germline V gene. The receptor was derived from a young man who received the YFV17D yellow fever vaccine. The chain couples TRBV7-3 to TRBJ2-1, with D hard to call. The input for sequencing was PBMCs, taken on the day of the yellow fever booster vaccination. CDR3 nucleotides: TGTGCCAGCAGCTTAACCCGGTGGAATGAGCAGTTCTTC. Translated, it gives CASSLTRWNEQFF.